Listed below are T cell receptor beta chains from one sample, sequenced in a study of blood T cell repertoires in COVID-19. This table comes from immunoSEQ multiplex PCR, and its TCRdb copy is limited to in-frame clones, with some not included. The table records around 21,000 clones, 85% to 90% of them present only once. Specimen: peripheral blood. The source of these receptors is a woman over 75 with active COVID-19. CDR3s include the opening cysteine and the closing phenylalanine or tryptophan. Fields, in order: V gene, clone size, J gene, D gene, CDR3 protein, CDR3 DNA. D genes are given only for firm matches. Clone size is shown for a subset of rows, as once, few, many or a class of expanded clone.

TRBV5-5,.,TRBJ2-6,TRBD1,CASSLWGQGYSGANVLTF,TGTGCCAGCAGCCTGTGGGGACAGGGTTACTCTGGGGCCAACGTCCTGACTTTC
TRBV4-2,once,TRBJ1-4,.,CASSQGREVTNEKLFF,TGTGCCAGCAGCCAGGGTAGGGAGGTTACTAATGAAAAACTGTTTTTT
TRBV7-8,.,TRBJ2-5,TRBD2,CASSLGLADQETQYF,TGTGCCAGCAGCTTGGGACTAGCGGATCAAGAGACCCAGTACTTC
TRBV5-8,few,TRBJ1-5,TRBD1,CASSWTGYQPQHF,TGTGCCAGCAGCTGGACAGGGTATCAGCCCCAGCATTTT
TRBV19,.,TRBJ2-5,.,CASSTGQTHQETQYF,TGTGCCAGTAGTACTGGACAGACCCACCAAGAGACCCAGTACTTC
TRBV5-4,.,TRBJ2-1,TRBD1,CASSLKGTGRYNEQFF,TGTGCCAGCAGCTTGAAGGGGACAGGGCGATACAATGAGCAGTTCTTC
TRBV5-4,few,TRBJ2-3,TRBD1,CASSLGQGAADTQYF,TGTGCCAGCAGCTTAGGGCAGGGGGCAGCAGATACGCAGTATTTT
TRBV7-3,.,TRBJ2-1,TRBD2,CASSPKLAGGPRDEQFF,TGTGCCAGCAGCCCCAAACTAGCGGGGGGGCCTAGGGATGAGCAGTTCTTC
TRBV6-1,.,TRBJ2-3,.,CASSEQGTDTQYF,TGTGCCAGCAGTGAACAGGGGACAGATACGCAGTATTTT
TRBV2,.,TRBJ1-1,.,CASSEGGSFGTEAFF,TGTGCCAGCAGTGAAGGAGGGTCGTTCGGCACTGAAGCTTTCTTT
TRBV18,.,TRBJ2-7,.,CASSRGTAATYEQYF,TGTGCCAGCTCCCGCGGGACGGCGGCGACCTACGAGCAGTACTTC
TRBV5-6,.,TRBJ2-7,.,CASSLRMSYEQYF,TGTGCCAGCAGCTTGCGTATGAGCTACGAGCAGTACTTC
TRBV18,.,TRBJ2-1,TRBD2,CASSRGLAGGPGNEQFF,TGTGCCAGCTCCCGCGGACTAGCGGGGGGGCCGGGCAATGAGCAGTTCTTC
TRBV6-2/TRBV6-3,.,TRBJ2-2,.,CASSYSGAPYTGELFF,TGTGCCAGCAGTTACAGTGGGGCGCCGTACACCGGGGAGCTGTTTTTT
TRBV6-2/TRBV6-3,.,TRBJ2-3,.,CASSHTGRATDTQYF,TGTGCCAGCAGCCACACAGGGAGGGCGACAGATACGCAGTATTTT
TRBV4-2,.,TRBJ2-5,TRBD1,CASSAGTGAGETQYF,TGTGCCAGCAGCGCCGGGACAGGGGCGGGAGAGACCCAGTACTTC
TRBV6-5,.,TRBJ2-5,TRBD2,CASSYEGRGTQETQYF,TGTGCCAGCAGTTACGAAGGGCGGGGGACTCAAGAGACCCAGTACTTC
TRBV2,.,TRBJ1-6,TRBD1,CASRTGVESPLHF,TGTGCCAGCAGAACAGGGGTGGAATCACCCCTCCACTTT
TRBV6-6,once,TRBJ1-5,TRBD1,CASSYVQGAGNQPQHF,TGTGCCAGCAGTTACGTCCAGGGGGCTGGCAATCAGCCCCAGCATTTT
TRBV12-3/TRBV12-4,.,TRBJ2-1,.,CASSSQNEQFF,TGTGCCAGCAGTTCCCAGAATGAGCAGTTCTTC
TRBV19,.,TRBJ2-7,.,CASSIAGGHSYEQYF,TGTGCCAGTAGTATAGCCGGGGGGCACTCCTACGAGCAGTACTTC
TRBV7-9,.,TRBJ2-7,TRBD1,CASSPSTGLGYEQYF,TGTGCCAGCAGCCCCTCGACAGGGTTAGGCTACGAGCAGTACTTC
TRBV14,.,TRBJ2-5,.,CASSPYQETQYF,TGTGCCAGCAGCCCGTACCAAGAGACCCAGTACTTC
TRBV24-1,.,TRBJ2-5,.,CATSDLSPRGQETQYF,TGTGCCACCAGTGATTTGAGTCCTCGGGGCCAAGAGACCCAGTACTTC
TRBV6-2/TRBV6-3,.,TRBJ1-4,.,CASSPPRGGDGEKLFF,TGTGCCAGCAGCCCTCCCCGGGGGGGGGATGGTGAAAAACTGTTTTTT
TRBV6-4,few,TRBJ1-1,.,CAIKGIRRRARMVPEAFF,TGTGCCATCAAAGGTATCCGACGGAGGGCTCGAATGGTCCCTGAAGCTTTCTTT
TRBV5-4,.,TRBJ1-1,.,CASSHLTGQGGAFF,TGTGCCAGCAGCCACCTCACAGGGCAGGGTGGAGCTTTCTTT
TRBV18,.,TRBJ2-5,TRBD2,CASSLNQGGETQYF,TGTGCCAGCTCATTAAACCAGGGAGGGGAGACCCAGTACTTC
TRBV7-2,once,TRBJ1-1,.,CASTFGGGTEAFF,TGTGCCAGCACCTTCGGGGGGGGCACTGAAGCTTTCTTT
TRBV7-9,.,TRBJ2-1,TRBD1,CASSLGTGDNEQFF,TGTGCCAGCAGCCTAGGGACAGGGGACAATGAGCAGTTCTTC
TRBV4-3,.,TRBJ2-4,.,CASSQAGPLAKNIQYF,TGCGCCAGCAGCCAAGCAGGTCCACTAGCCAAAAACATTCAGTACTTC
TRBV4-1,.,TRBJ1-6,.,CASSLFDSSYNSPLHF,TGCGCCAGCAGCCTTTTCGACAGCTCCTATAATTCACCCCTCCACTTT
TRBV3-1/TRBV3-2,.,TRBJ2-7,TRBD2,CASSQVDSGGAMDEQYF,TGTGCCAGCAGCCAAGTAGATAGCGGGGGGGCAATGGACGAGCAGTACTTC
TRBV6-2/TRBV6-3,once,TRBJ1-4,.,CASSSVGTSPNEKLFF,TGTGCCAGCAGTTCCGTCGGGACATCTCCTAATGAAAAACTGTTTTTT
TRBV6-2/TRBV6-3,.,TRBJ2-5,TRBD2,CASSWIAGGIQETQYF,TGTGCCAGCAGTTGGATAGCGGGGGGGATTCAAGAGACCCAGTACTTC
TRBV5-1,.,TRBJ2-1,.,CASSLALGADEQFF,TGCGCCAGCAGCTTGGCTTTGGGGGCGGATGAGCAGTTCTTC
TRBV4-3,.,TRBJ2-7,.,CASSQELAAMGQYEQYF,TGCGCCAGCAGCCAAGAGTTGGCCGCAATGGGGCAATACGAGCAGTACTTC
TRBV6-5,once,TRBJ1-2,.,CASSYGTQYGYTF,TGTGCCAGCAGTTACGGGACACAATATGGCTACACCTTC
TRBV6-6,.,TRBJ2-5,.,CASRGRLGVETQYF,TGTGCCAGCAGGGGCCGCCTCGGGGTAGAGACCCAGTACTTC
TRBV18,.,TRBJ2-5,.,CASSPVIRETQYF,TGTGCCAGCTCACCGGTTATTAGAGAGACCCAGTACTTC
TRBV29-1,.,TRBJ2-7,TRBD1,CSVRTGGAYEQYF,TGCAGCGTTCGGACAGGGGGCGCGTACGAGCAGTACTTC
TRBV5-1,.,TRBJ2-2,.,CASSSMVAANTGELFF,TGCGCCAGCAGCTCAATGGTGGCGGCGAACACCGGGGAGCTGTTTTTT
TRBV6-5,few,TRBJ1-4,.,CASRPPGTILEKLFF,TGTGCCAGCAGACCCCCCGGGACAATTCTTGAAAAACTGTTTTTT
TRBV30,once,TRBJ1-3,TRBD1,CAWSQGALYSGNTIYF,TGTGCCTGGAGTCAGGGGGCCCTATACTCTGGAAACACCATATATTTT
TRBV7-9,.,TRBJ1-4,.,CASSLARGLGREKLFF,TGTGCCAGCAGCTTAGCGCGGGGCCTTGGTAGGGAAAAACTGTTTTTT
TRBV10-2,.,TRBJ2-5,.,CASRDWITEETQYF,TGCGCCAGCCGGGACTGGATTACGGAAGAGACCCAGTACTTC
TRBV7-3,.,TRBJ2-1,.,CASSQGSHNEQFF,TGTGCCAGCAGCCAGGGCTCTCACAATGAGCAGTTCTTC
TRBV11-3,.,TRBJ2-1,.,CASSLEGGSYNEQFF,TGTGCCAGCAGCTTGGAGGGAGGCTCCTACAATGAGCAGTTCTTC
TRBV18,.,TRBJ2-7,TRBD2,CASSPGLAGGYEQYF,TGTGCCAGCTCACCAGGGCTAGCGGGGGGTTACGAGCAGTACTTC
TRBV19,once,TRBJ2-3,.,CASSIGDGWTSTDTQYF,TGTGCCAGTAGTATAGGCGACGGGTGGACTAGCACAGATACGCAGTATTTT
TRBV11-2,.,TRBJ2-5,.,CASSLGLTPQETQYF,TGTGCCAGCAGCTTAGGACTTACCCCCCAAGAGACCCAGTACTTC
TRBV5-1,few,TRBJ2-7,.,CASSLVSGHIYEQYF,TGCGCCAGCAGCTTGGTTTCGGGACACATCTACGAGCAGTACTTC
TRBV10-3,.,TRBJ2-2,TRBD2,CASYGGTGELFF,TGTGCCAGCTACGGGGGGACCGGGGAGCTGTTTTTT
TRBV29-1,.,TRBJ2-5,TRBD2,CSVQPGGQRETQYF,TGCAGCGTCCAACCGGGAGGGCAAAGGGAGACCCAGTACTTC